Listed below are T cell receptor beta chains from one sample, sequenced in a study of regulatory T cells in long-lasting Graves disease. Using its own MiXCR run on the multiplex PCR reads, TCRdb lists one record per CDR3 protein. The repertoire consists of roughly 500,000 distinct CDR3 sequences, with 20% to 25% occurring once and the leading ten covering roughly 6.9%. The source was peripheral blood mononuclear cells (PBMCs), collected when the disease was refractory, from a patient treated with antithyroid drugs. Receptors were obtained from a female donor with Graves disease. Both conserved end residues are part of each CDR3. The D gene is left open where the match is weak. Rows may omit the clone size; those that give it use once, few, many or a size class.

CDR3 protein,CDR3 DNA,J gene,V gene,D gene,clone size
CASRTGVIGELFF,TGTGCCAGCAGGACAGGGGTGATCGGGGAGCTGTTTTTT,TRBJ2-2,TRBV6-1,TRBD1,many
CASSLGTWTSGSLSYEQYF,TGTGCCAGCAGTTTAGGAACTTGGACTAGCGGGAGCCTCTCCTACGAGCAGTACTTC,TRBJ2-7,TRBV28,TRBD2,many
CASSRRDRVAEAFF,TGTGCCAGCAGCCGCCGGGACAGGGTGGCTGAAGCTTTCTTT,TRBJ1-1,TRBV7-9,TRBD1,NA
CASSEEGTTYGYTF,TGTGCCAGCAGTGAAGAAGGGACAACTTATGGCTACACCTTC,TRBJ1-2,TRBV6-1,NA,many
CASSLGTGAEAFF,TGTGCCAGCAGCCTTGGGACAGGGGCCGAAGCTTTCTTT,TRBJ1-1,TRBV3-1,TRBD1,many
CASSIGAKNRPQHF,TGTGCCAGTAGTATAGGGGCTAAAAATCGGCCCCAGCATTTT,TRBJ1-5,TRBV19,NA,NA
CSASQGTPRQFF,TGCAGTGCTAGCCAAGGAACACCTCGGCAGTTCTTC,TRBJ2-1,TRBV20-1,NA,NA
CATGTVNTEAFF,TGTGCCACCGGGACGGTGAACACTGAAGCTTTCTTT,TRBJ1-1,TRBV7-9,NA,few
CSASQDREVRYTF,TGCAGTGCTTCCCAGGACAGGGAAGTGCGCTACACCTTC,TRBJ1-2,TRBV20-1,TRBD1,many
CASSYPHGLAGGYAGEQYF,TGTGCCAGCAGTTACCCCCACGGACTAGCGGGGGGATACGCGGGCGAGCAGTACTTC,TRBJ2-7,TRBV6-2/TRBV6-3,TRBD2,few
CASSATEGEAFF,TGTGCCAGCAGTGCGACGGAGGGTGAAGCTTTCTTT,TRBJ1-1,TRBV6-1,NA,many
CAWTGDGANVLTF,TGTGCCTGGACGGGGGATGGGGCCAACGTCCTGACTTTC,TRBJ2-6,TRBV30,NA,NA
CASSTGGAETQYF,TGTGCCAGTAGCACAGGGGGCGCAGAGACCCAGTACTTC,TRBJ2-5,TRBV27,TRBD1,few
CASSLDYRRGNTGELFF,TGTGCCAGCAGCTTAGATTACCGTAGGGGGAACACCGGGGAGCTGTTTTTT,TRBJ2-2,TRBV11-2,NA,NA
CSATTEGQGSYEQYF,TGCAGTGCTACGACTGAGGGACAGGGTTCCTACGAGCAGTACTTC,TRBJ2-7,TRBV20-1,TRBD1,many
CSARRTGVDTQYF,TGCAGTGCTAGACGTACAGGGGTAGATACGCAGTATTTT,TRBJ2-3,TRBV20-1,TRBD1,NA
CASSAEGVSYEQYF,TGTGCCAGCAGCGCGGAGGGGGTATCCTACGAGCAGTACTTC,TRBJ2-7,TRBV9,NA,NA
CASSLVAGGPPQETQYF,TGTGCCAGCAGCTTGGTGGCGGGAGGGCCCCCACAAGAGACCCAGTACTTC,TRBJ2-5,TRBV7-2,TRBD2,NA
CASSPMTSGRNSSYEQYF,TGTGCCAGCAGCCCAATGACTAGCGGGAGGAACAGCTCCTACGAGCAGTACTTC,TRBJ2-7,TRBV13,TRBD2,few
CASSLASGTDYEQYF,TGTGCCAGCAGCTTAGCATCCGGGACGGATTACGAGCAGTACTTC,TRBJ2-7,TRBV7-9,NA,few
CASSLPGAGYNEQFF,TGTGCCAGCAGTTTACCAGGGGCTGGGTACAATGAGCAGTTCTTC,TRBJ2-1,TRBV28,NA,NA
CASSLWYTEAFF,TGTGCCAGCAGCCTCTGGTACACTGAAGCTTTCTTT,TRBJ1-1,TRBV7-2,NA,few
CASSSWIRDGDYEQYF,TGTGCCAGCAGCTCATGGATTCGGGACGGCGACTACGAGCAGTACTTC,TRBJ2-7,TRBV11-1,NA,many
CSATGLTEAFF,TGCAGTGCTACCGGCCTAACTGAAGCTTTCTTT,TRBJ1-1,TRBV20-1,NA,many
CASHQGWDQPQHF,TGTGCCAGTCACCAGGGGTGGGATCAGCCCCAGCATTTT,TRBJ1-5,TRBV6-1,NA,once
CASSRLQGSTEAFF,TGTGCCAGCAGCCGATTACAGGGAAGCACTGAAGCTTTCTTT,TRBJ1-1,TRBV28,NA,many
CASSGGQGLTVNQPQHF,TGTGCCAGCAGTGGAGGACAGGGGTTGACTGTAAATCAGCCCCAGCATTTT,TRBJ1-5,TRBV28,TRBD1,many
CASSTTQGSGELFF,TGTGCCAGTAGCACCACACAGGGGTCCGGGGAGCTGTTTTTT,TRBJ2-2,TRBV19,TRBD1,few
CASSPGGGLVGLLNYEQYF,TGTGCCAGCAGTCCGGGTGGCGGTCTGGTTGGACTCTTGAACTACGAGCAGTACTTC,TRBJ2-7,TRBV28,NA,many
CASSLGGARGYTF,TGTGCCAGCAGCTTAGGGGGCGCCCGGGGCTACACCTTC,TRBJ1-2,TRBV7-2,NA,many
CSARVGRVENTGELFF,TGCAGTGCTAGAGTAGGCAGGGTAGAGAACACCGGGGAGCTGTTTTTT,TRBJ2-2,TRBV20-1,NA,few
CASSPESLSYEQYF,TGTGCCAGCAGCCCTGAGAGCCTCTCCTACGAGCAGTACTTC,TRBJ2-7,TRBV6-1,NA,NA
CASSAGTGGNTGELFF,TGTGCCAGCTCAGCCGGGACAGGGGGCAACACCGGGGAGCTGTTTTTT,TRBJ2-2,TRBV18,TRBD1,NA
CASSQLGQTMDEKLFF,TGTGCCAGCAGCCAACTTGGGCAGACGATGGATGAAAAACTGTTTTTT,TRBJ1-4,TRBV3-1,NA,many
CSAREEAVYGYTF,TGCAGTGCTAGAGAAGAAGCGGTCTATGGCTACACCTTC,TRBJ1-2,TRBV20-1,NA,NA
CASSYSPSPSTDTQYF,TGTGCCAGCAGTTACTCACCCAGCCCGAGCACAGATACGCAGTATTTT,TRBJ2-3,TRBV6-5,NA,NA
CSVTLKLMNTEAFF,TGCAGCGTTACGTTAAAGCTCATGAACACTGAAGCTTTCTTT,TRBJ1-1,TRBV29-1,NA,NA
CASLGAHEPEAFF,TGTGCCTCCCTTGGGGCACATGAACCTGAAGCTTTCTTT,TRBJ1-1,TRBV19,NA,many
CASSISGTNTEAFF,TGTGCCAGTAGTATTTCGGGGACGAACACTGAAGCTTTCTTT,TRBJ1-1,TRBV19,NA,few
CASRTGTARSPLHF,TGTGCCAGCAGGACCGGGACAGCCAGATCACCCCTCCACTTT,TRBJ1-6,TRBV14,TRBD1,NA
CASSGEGEQYF,TGCGCCAGCAGCGGGGAGGGGGAGCAGTACTTC,TRBJ2-7,TRBV5-1,TRBD2,few
CSGGRGDTGELFF,TGCAGTGGGGGGCGGGGGGACACCGGGGAGCTGTTTTTT,TRBJ2-2,TRBV20-1,TRBD2,NA
CASSSTGGLETQYF,TGTGCCAGCAGTTCTACAGGGGGCTTAGAGACCCAGTACTTC,TRBJ2-5,TRBV12-3/TRBV12-4,TRBD1,many
CASSSKTEQFF,TGTGCCAGCAGCTCGAAGACGGAGCAGTTCTTC,TRBJ2-1,TRBV11-2,NA,few
CASRTGEETQYF,TGTGCCAGCAGAACAGGGGAGGAGACCCAGTACTTC,TRBJ2-5,TRBV5-4,TRBD1,few
CASSLGTSTGELFF,TGTGCCAGCAGCTTAGGGACCTCCACCGGGGAGCTGTTTTTT,TRBJ2-2,TRBV13,NA,NA
CSASHRNYGYTF,TGCAGTGCCTCCCACAGGAACTATGGCTACACCTTC,TRBJ1-2,TRBV20-1,NA,few
CASSEGGGTGELFF,TGTGCCAGCAGTGAAGGTGGGGGGACCGGGGAGCTGTTTTTT,TRBJ2-2,TRBV25-1,NA,NA
CASSLDGLAGLYEQYF,TGCGCCAGCAGCTTGGATGGACTAGCGGGACTCTACGAGCAGTACTTC,TRBJ2-7,TRBV5-1,TRBD2,NA
CAWSQSTGRGYTF,TGTGCCTGGAGTCAATCGACAGGTCGAGGCTACACCTTC,TRBJ1-2,TRBV30,NA,few
CASSLAVTGELFF,TGTGCCAGCAGCTTAGCTGTCACCGGGGAGCTGTTTTTT,TRBJ2-2,TRBV7-9,NA,NA
CASSQGAIQETQYF,TGTGCCAGCAGCCAGGGGGCGATCCAAGAGACCCAGTACTTC,TRBJ2-5,TRBV12-3/TRBV12-4,TRBD1,NA
CSALSGRSHSTDTQYF,TGCAGTGCTTTGAGCGGAAGATCCCATAGCACAGATACGCAGTATTTT,TRBJ2-3,TRBV20-1,NA,NA
CASSLPLETHDEETQYF,TGTGCCAGCAGTTTACCTCTCGAGACCCATGACGAAGAGACCCAGTACTTC,TRBJ2-5,TRBV28,NA,many
CASSTPGGGEQFF,TGTGCCAGCAGTACCCCGGGTGGGGGGGAGCAGTTCTTC,TRBJ2-1,TRBV6-1,NA,NA
CASRSGVNQPQHF,TGTGCCAGCCGTTCGGGAGTAAATCAGCCCCAGCATTTT,TRBJ1-5,TRBV12-3/TRBV12-4,NA,many
CASTGEGPGTNYGYTF,TGTGCCAGCACAGGGGAAGGCCCGGGGACAAACTATGGCTACACCTTC,TRBJ1-2,TRBV28,NA,many